The 5 T cell receptor beta chains below come from one sample, sequenced in a study of blood T cell repertoires in COVID-19. Repertoires were generated with immunoSEQ multiplex PCR, while TCRdb's copy carries only in-frame clones and drops some. The table has 150,000 to 200,000 clones, over 80% seen once. The sample comprised PBMCs or T cells enriched from blood (not recorded which). The receptors were sampled from a man in his 70s who had been exposed to COVID-19.

The rearrangement joins TRBV28 to TRBJ1-5; TRBD1 is a possible D gene (6 bases). The CDR3 runs 16 residues. The germline CDR1 and CDR2 sequences are MDHEN and SYDVKM. The ends were cut back, 4 bases at V and 1 base at J, with 14 bases in the middle. CDR3: CASSSGQRGSNQPQHF. CDR3 nucleotide sequence: TGTGCCAGCAGTTCGGGACAAAGGGGAAGCAATCAGCCCCAGCATTTT.

The chain joins TRBV28 to TRBJ1-1; D unclear. This CDR3 comprises 15 residues. The V end was cut by 0 bases, the J end by 1 base, with 9 bases between. CDR1 is MDHEN, CDR2 SYDVKM, per germline. CDR3 region: CASSLWGPKNTEAFF. CDR3 nucleotide sequence: TGTGCCAGCAGTTTATGGGGCCCGAAGAACACTGAAGCTTTCTTT.

This chain joins TRBV16 and TRBJ1-2, with no clear D. The V end lost 0 bases, the J end lost 4 bases, and 6 bases lay between the germline ends. Germline V gene data show CDR1 as KGHSY and CDR2 as FQNENV. The CDR3 spans 13 residues. Written as DNA, the CDR3 is TGTGCCAGCAGCCAATCGGGCCCCTATGGCTACACCTTC. Its protein is CASSQSGPYGYTF.

The rearrangement uses TRBV6-4 and TRBJ1-2; TRBD1 agrees at 12 bases. CDR1 and CDR2 (germline): MRHNA, SNTAGT. The CDR3 sequence is 15 residues long. After removal of 6 bases from V and 3 bases from J, the junction contained 5 bases not matched to a gene. This CDR3 is CASSPGQGAYYGYTF. The DNA for the CDR3 is TGTGCCAGCAGCCCGGGACAGGGGGCTTACTATGGCTACACCTTC.

The gene calls are TRBV2 and TRBJ2-5; TRBD1 matches 9 bases. V trimming: 8 bases; J trimming: 2 bases; junction bases outside the gene matches: 6. The CDR3 length is 14 residues. CDR1 and CDR2 from the germline V gene are SNHLY and FYNNEI. The CDR3 region has the DNA TGTGCCAGCCACAGGGGGCAGTTACAAGAGACCCAGTACTTC. Protein product: CASHRGQLQETQYF.